The 27 T cell receptor beta chains listed next were all sequenced from one sample in a study of human T cells and chemical hapten exposure. TCRdb itself ran the RACE reads through MiXCR, one entry per CDR3 protein. Among roughly 180,000 distinct CDR3 sequences, 20% to 25% were seen once, and the ten largest hold about 6.7%. Specified time point: patch test 1, 2 weeks after DPC sensitization. Treatment here: therapeutic diphenylcyclopropenone sensitization with weekly scalp DPC. Sample: whole blood, taken in connection with sensitization to the hapten diphenylcyclopropenone (DPC). These receptors were obtained from a woman aged 45-65 years with alopecia areata. Some clones in this sample may be carry-over from other donors' samples.

The rearrangement joins TRBV20-1 to TRBJ1-1; D unresolved. Germline V gives CDR1 DFQATT, CDR2 SNEGSKA (reference sequence). The length of the CDR3 is 13 residues. Trimming stripped 8 bases from V and 4 bases from J, with 17 bases between. CDR3 bases: TGCAGTACTACCCGTGGAATGGGCACTGAAGCTTTCTTT. This codes for CSTTRGMGTEAFF.

This chain uses TRBV7-8 with TRBJ2-7, with D possibly TRBD2 on 5 matching bases. This CDR3 contains 12 residues. V shed 3 bases and J shed 5 bases, with 8 bases lying between them. The germline V gene encodes CDR1 SGHVS and CDR2 FQNEAQ. The CDR3 nucleotides are TGTGCCAGCAGCTTTCCCGGGAACGAGCAGTACTTC. The encoded protein is CASSFPGNEQYF.

CDR3 in amino acids: CASSLRPGQRSNEQYF. The CDR3 DNA reads TGCGCCAGCAGCTTGAGACCGGGACAGAGAAGCAACGAGCAGTACTTC. This chain joins TRBV5-1 and TRBJ2-7; 7 bases are a match to TRBD1. The ends lost 1 base at V and 5 bases at J; junction bases unmatched: 12. The CDR3 extends over 16 amino acids. Per the germline V gene, CDR1 is SGHRS and CDR2 is YFSETQ.

The J gene is TRBJ2-3, the V gene TRBV7-9; D is perhaps TRBD1 (5 bases). V lost 6 bases to trimming and J lost 2 bases, with 9 bases between them. The CDR3 loop spans 13 amino acids. CDR1 is SEHNR, CDR2 FQNEAQ, per germline (reference sequence). The CDR3 loop reads CASRPDTTDTQYF. CDR3 DNA: TGTGCCAGCAGACCGGACACCACAGATACGCAGTATTTT.

V is TRBV20-1 and J is TRBJ2-5, with TRBD2 identical over 15 bases. After removal of 6 bases from V and 5 bases from J, the junction contained 13 bases not matched to a gene. This CDR3 spans 17 amino acids. Germline CDR1 reads DFQATT; CDR2 reads SNEGSKA (reference sequence). CDR3 nucleotides: TGCAGTGCCGCGCCCCGGACTAGCGGGAGGGCCTGGGAGACCCAGTACTTC. It encodes CSAAPRTSGRAWETQYF.

This clonotype was found a few times. The germline gene is not matched at one end of the junction; a read error may be the cause. This chain joins TRBV6-1 and TRBJ1-5, with 7 bases matching TRBD1. From germline, CDR1 is MNHNS and CDR2 SASEGT. This CDR3 has 18 residues. CDR3 coding DNA: TGTGCCAGCAGGGAAGGACAGGAGGCGAGTTGGGGCAATCAGCCCCAGCATTTT. Translating gives CASREGQEASWGNQPQHF.

The CDR3 spells CSVRSTGGIGDTQYF. The CDR3, as DNA: TGCAGCGTTCGCTCTACAGGGGGCATTGGAGATACGCAGTATTTT. The chain recombines TRBV29-1 with TRBJ2-3, with TRBD1 identical over 9 bases. Germline CDR1 SQVTM, CDR2 ANQGSEA. Trimming removed 5 bases from V and 5 bases from J; junction bases left unmatched: 11. The length of the CDR3 is 15 residues.

The chain is built from TRBV2 and TRBJ1-2; TRBD1 agrees at 7 bases. The J segment lost 4 bases and the V segment lost 6 bases, leaving 5 bases of the junction unmatched. The CDR3 length is 13 residues. The germline CDR1 and CDR2 sequences are SNHLY and FYNNEI. CDR3 nucleotide sequence: TGTGCCAGCAGCCAGGGACAGACCTATGGCTACACCTTC. This gives the protein CASSQGQTYGYTF.

A word on this clonotype: Germline and junction disagree at one end, which may indicate a read error. The CDR3 loop reads CASSQPVNYRYTF. CDR3 DNA sequence: TGTGCCAGCAGCCAGCCGGTTAACTATCGCTACACCTTC. The rearrangement joins TRBV7-9 to TRBJ1-2; D gene uncertain. The germline gives CDR1 SEHNR, CDR2 FQNEAQ (reference sequence). The CDR3 spans 13 residues.

This rearrangement joins TRBV6-6 to TRBJ1-6; D gene uncertain. This CDR3 spans 13 amino acids. V was trimmed by 2 bases and J by 6 bases, leaving 5 bases between them. The germline V gene has CDR1 MNHNY and CDR2 SVGAGI (reference sequence). The CDR3 reads CASSYDGNSPLHF. CDR3 bases: TGTGCCAGCAGTTACGATGGTAATTCACCCCTCCACTTT.

The chain uses TRBV12-5 and TRBJ2-2, with D tentatively TRBD1 (5 bases). From germline, CDR1 is LGHNT and CDR2 FRNRAP. V lost 5 bases to trimming and J lost 5 bases, with 15 bases between them. The CDR3 loop spans 15 amino acids. This CDR3 reads CASGPFDRLTGELFF. The CDR3, as DNA: TGTGCTAGTGGTCCCTTCGACAGATTAACCGGGGAGCTGTTTTTT.

The V gene is TRBV7-3, the J gene TRBJ2-1, with TRBD1 as a possible D gene (5 bases). CDR1 and CDR2 from the germline V gene are SGHTA and FQGTGA. Deletions cut 1 base from V and 6 bases from J, with 10 bases between. The CDR3 totals 14 residues. CDR3 sequence: CASSLRAGINEQFF. CDR3 sequence (DNA): TGTGCCAGCAGCTTAAGGGCAGGGATCAATGAGCAGTTCTTC.

This clonotype was seen a handful of times. This sequence joins TRBV7-2 and TRBJ1-5; D not resolved. Germline CDR1 SGHTA, CDR2 FQGNSA. This CDR3 contains 16 residues. The V end was cut by 1 base, the J end by 2 bases, with 12 bases between. CDR3 residues: CASSLGLGLGNQPQHF. CDR3 sequence (DNA): TGTGCCAGCAGCTTAGGATTGGGGTTAGGCAATCAGCCCCAGCATTTT.

This chain links TRBV5-1 with TRBJ2-2, with D possibly matching TRBD1 (5 bases). V lost 0 bases, J lost 5 bases, and 14 bases lay in between. Germline values: CDR1 SGHRS, CDR2 YFSETQ. The CDR3 runs to 16 residues. The CDR3 reads CASSLALAGYTGELFF. CDR3 in DNA: TGCGCCAGCAGCTTGGCCTTGGCAGGGTATACCGGGGAGCTGTTTTTT.

This clonotype was recorded a few times. This sequence joins TRBV6-5 and TRBJ2-7; D may match TRBD1 or TRBD2 (5 bases each). Germline values: CDR1 MNHEY, CDR2 SVGAGI. Trimming cost V 6 bases and J 2 bases, with 8 bases left between them. The CDR3 extends over 12 amino acids. CDR3 protein: CASSRDAYEQYF. CDR3 coding DNA: TGTGCCAGCAGCCGGGACGCCTACGAGCAGTACTTC.

J is TRBJ2-3 and V is TRBV18; TRBD2 matches at 8 bases. This CDR3 is 15 amino acids long. Germline CDR1 is KGHSH and CDR2 is LQKENI. V lost 4 bases and J lost 5; bases outside the gene matches: 8. The CDR3 is CASSQSGGLRDTQYF. The DNA of the CDR3 is TGTGCCAGCTCACAAAGCGGGGGACTGAGAGATACGCAGTATTTT.

This clonotype has a handful of counts. The rearrangement uses TRBV6-2 or TRBV6-3 and TRBJ2-7, with a possible D match to TRBD1 (5 bases). CDR1 and CDR2 (germline): MNHEY, SVGEGT. Between the trimmed V and J ends, which lost 5 bases and 3 bases, there was a span of 14 bases. CDR3 length: 14 amino acids. The CDR3 is CASSHAVQGYEQYF. As DNA, the CDR3 is TGTGCCAGCAGTCACGCCGTCCAGGGCTACGAGCAGTACTTC.

V usage is TRBV5-1 and J usage is TRBJ2-3; tentatively, D is TRBD1 or TRBD2 (5 bases each). Per germline, CDR1 SGHRS and CDR2 YFSETQ. The CDR3 extends over 15 amino acids. Trimming removed 3 bases at V and 4 bases at J, with 15 bases between. The CDR3 is CASSSYPGPSDTQYF. The CDR3 DNA follows: TGCGCCAGCAGCTCATATCCGGGACCGTCAGATACGCAGTATTTT.

CDR3 loop: CASSLGQDSGNTIYF. The CDR3 DNA sequence: TGTGCCAGCAGCCTGGGACAGGACTCTGGAAACACCATATATTTT. The chain couples TRBV7-2 to TRBJ1-3; TRBD1 matches at 8 bases. Unmatched junction bases numbered 3, after V lost 5 bases and J lost 0 bases. In germline, CDR1 is SGHTA, CDR2 FQGNSA. This CDR3 region has 15 residues.

This clonotype was counted between two and nine times. The chain has TRBV20-1 and TRBJ2-3; TRBD1 might be the D (5 bases). Germline values: CDR1 DFQATT, CDR2 SNEGSKA (reference sequence). The length of the CDR3 is 12 residues. The ends were cut back, 5 bases at V and 4 bases at J, with 10 bases in the middle. The CDR3 region has the DNA TGCAGTGCTCTCCTACAGGCAGATACGCAGTATTTT. Amino acids: CSALLQADTQYF.

The chain links TRBV7-9 to TRBJ2-7; D gene unclear. From germline, CDR1 is SEHNR and CDR2 FQNEAQ (reference sequence). V was shortened by 1 base and J by 2 bases, with 15 bases between the two germline ends. This CDR3 has 16 residues. The CDR3 is CASSLGGGQDAYEQYF. The DNA for the CDR3 is TGTGCCAGCAGCTTAGGAGGTGGGCAGGATGCCTACGAGCAGTACTTC.

The rearrangement links TRBV15 to TRBJ2-4, with no clear D. V was pared by 0 bases and J by 6 bases, with 9 bases between. In germline, CDR1 is LNHNV, CDR2 YYDKDF (reference sequence). This CDR3 has 14 residues. CDR3 region: CATSREGFGNIQYF. DNA for the CDR3: TGTGCCACCAGCAGAGAAGGCTTCGGAAACATTCAGTACTTC.

This clonotype has more than one count but fewer than ten. The chain couples TRBV10-3 to TRBJ1-1; 8 bases match TRBD1. There are 14 residues in the CDR3. The junction had 2 bases not matched to a gene; V was cut back by 4 bases and J by 1 base. Germline CDR1 and CDR2: ENHRY and SYGVKD. CDR3 region: CAISAGTGNTEAFF. The CDR3 region has the DNA TGTGCCATCAGTGCCGGGACAGGGAACACTGAAGCTTTCTTT.

V is TRBV2 and J is TRBJ2-1; D might be TRBD1 or TRBD2, each matching 5 bases. Germline CDR1 and CDR2: SNHLY and FYNNEI. Between the trimmed V and J ends, which lost 2 bases and 9 bases, there was a span of 14 bases. The CDR3 has 14 residues. CDR3 loop: CASSEWDHNGEQFF. CDR3 sequence (DNA): TGTGCCAGCAGTGAATGGGACCACAATGGTGAGCAGTTCTTC.

This rearrangement joins TRBV2 to TRBJ1-2; D is ambiguous. Trimming stripped 4 bases from V and 8 bases from J, with 17 bases between. The CDR3 loop spans 14 amino acids. Germline V gives CDR1 SNHLY, CDR2 FYNNEI. CDR3 DNA: TGTGCCAGCAGTGCCCTAACAGACGTCTTAGGCTACACCTTC. Protein product: CASSALTDVLGYTF.

The V call is TRBV11-2, the J call TRBJ2-2; D is possibly TRBD2 (5 bases). The CDR3 runs to 17 residues. Germline loops: CDR1 SGHAT, CDR2 FQNNGV. V gave up 1 base and J gave up 1 base, with 13 bases separating them. In DNA form, the CDR3 reads TGTGCCAGCAGCTTAGGGAGGACGGTCTTGAACACCGGGGAGCTGTTTTTT. It yields the protein CASSLGRTVLNTGELFF.

This clonotype was counted between two and nine times. The rearrangement links TRBV5-1 to TRBJ2-2, with D perhaps matching TRBD1 (7 bases). The germline V and J ends were trimmed by 4 bases and 5 bases, with 21 bases remaining between them. The CDR3 is made up of 17 amino acids. Germline loops: CDR1 SGHRS, CDR2 YFSETQ. DNA of the CDR3: TGCGCCAGCAGCCTGACAGGGTACGGCGGGAATACCGGGGAGCTGTTTTTT. This translates into CASSLTGYGGNTGELFF.